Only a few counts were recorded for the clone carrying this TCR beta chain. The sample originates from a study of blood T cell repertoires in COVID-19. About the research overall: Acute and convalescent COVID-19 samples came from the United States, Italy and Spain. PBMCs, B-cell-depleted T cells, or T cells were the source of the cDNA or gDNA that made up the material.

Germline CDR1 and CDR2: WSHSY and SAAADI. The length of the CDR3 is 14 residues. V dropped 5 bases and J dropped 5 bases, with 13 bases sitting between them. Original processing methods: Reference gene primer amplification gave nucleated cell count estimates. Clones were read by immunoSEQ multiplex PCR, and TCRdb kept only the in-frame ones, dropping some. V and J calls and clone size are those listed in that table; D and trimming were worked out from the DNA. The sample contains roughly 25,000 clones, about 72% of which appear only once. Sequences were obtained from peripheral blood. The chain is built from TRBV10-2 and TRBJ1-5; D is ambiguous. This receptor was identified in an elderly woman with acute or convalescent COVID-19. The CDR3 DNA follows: TGCGCCAGCAGTCGTTCCGGGAGGGATCAGCCCCAGCATTTT. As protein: CASSRSGRDQPQHF.